A selection of T cell receptor beta chains follows, all from one sample in a study of cytomegalovirus exposure and HLA in healthy donors. The protocol was immunoSEQ multiplex PCR, while the TCRdb copy is restricted to in-frame clones and leaves out a portion. The sample holds about 140,000 clones, about four fifths seen once. What was sequenced was PBMCs. The source of these receptors is a man younger than 40 in good health. The CDR3 runs from the conserved cysteine through the conserved F or W. The D gene is left open where the match is weak. Clone size appears in some rows only: once, few, many, or a class for an expanded clone.

j_call: TRBJ2-7
v_call: TRBV4-2
cdr3_length: 15
clone_size: once
d_call: .
cdr3_nt: TGTGCCAGCAGCCAAGAAAGTGGGAGTCATGGCGAGCAGTACTTC
cdr3_aa: CASSQESGSHGEQYF

j_call: TRBJ2-1
v_call: TRBV18
cdr3_length: 18
clone_size: few
d_call: TRBD2
cdr3_nt: TGTGCCAGCTCACCACGAGCGACTAGCTCCATCTCCTACAATGAGCAGTTCTTC
cdr3_aa: CASSPRATSSISYNEQFF

j_call: TRBJ2-5
v_call: TRBV11-3
cdr3_length: 16
clone_size: .
d_call: .
cdr3_nt: TGTGCCAGCAGCCCCCAGGGGCTGTCGGGTGGGGAGACCCAGTACTTC
cdr3_aa: CASSPQGLSGGETQYF

j_call: TRBJ2-7
v_call: TRBV6-5
cdr3_length: 15
clone_size: .
d_call: TRBD1
cdr3_nt: TGTGCCAGCAGTTCCACGACAGGGGCGATCGACGAGCAGTACTTC
cdr3_aa: CASSSTTGAIDEQYF

j_call: TRBJ2-1
v_call: TRBV7-2
cdr3_length: 18
clone_size: .
d_call: TRBD2
cdr3_nt: TGTGCCAGCAGCTTAGCAACGGCTAGCGGGACACTCGTCAATGAGCAGTTCTTC
cdr3_aa: CASSLATASGTLVNEQFF

j_call: TRBJ2-3
v_call: TRBV9
cdr3_length: 14
clone_size: .
d_call: TRBD2
cdr3_nt: TGTGCCAGCACTAGCGGGGCTAGCACAGATACGCAGTATTTT
cdr3_aa: CASTSGASTDTQYF

j_call: TRBJ2-5
v_call: TRBV28
cdr3_length: 16
clone_size: .
d_call: .
cdr3_nt: TGTGCCAGCATGTCACCTCAGGGAGGCCTTCTAGAGACCCAGTACTTC
cdr3_aa: CASMSPQGGLLETQYF

j_call: TRBJ2-7
v_call: TRBV28
cdr3_length: 14
clone_size: .
d_call: .
cdr3_nt: TGTGCCAGCAGGGGGTGGCGGGACGCCTACGAGCAGTACTTC
cdr3_aa: CASRGWRDAYEQYF

j_call: TRBJ2-5
v_call: TRBV7-9
cdr3_length: 14
clone_size: .
d_call: .
cdr3_nt: TGTGCCAGCAGCTTAGGTTCCAGCCAAGAGACCCAGTACTTC
cdr3_aa: CASSLGSSQETQYF

j_call: TRBJ2-7
v_call: TRBV30
cdr3_length: 13
clone_size: .
d_call: .
cdr3_nt: TGTGCCTGGAGTACGCTTCAGGCGGGGGAGCAGTACTTC
cdr3_aa: CAWSTLQAGEQYF

j_call: TRBJ2-1
v_call: TRBV7-2
cdr3_length: 15
clone_size: .
d_call: .
cdr3_nt: TGTGCCAGCAGCTTAGCCGGGAGCTTCAACAATGAGCAGTTCTTC
cdr3_aa: CASSLAGSFNNEQFF

j_call: TRBJ2-1
v_call: TRBV4-1
cdr3_length: 13
clone_size: few
d_call: TRBD2
cdr3_nt: TGCGCCAGCAGCCAAGACTGGGGGGGAGAGCAGTTCTTC
cdr3_aa: CASSQDWGGEQFF

j_call: TRBJ2-5
v_call: TRBV9
cdr3_length: 14
clone_size: .
d_call: .
cdr3_nt: TGTGCCAGCAGCGTAACACAGGGTACGGAGACCCAGTACTTC
cdr3_aa: CASSVTQGTETQYF

j_call: TRBJ2-5
v_call: TRBV15
cdr3_length: 16
clone_size: .
d_call: TRBD1
cdr3_nt: TGTGCCACCAGGACAGGGGCGTTGGGGGACCAAGAGACCCAGTACTTC
cdr3_aa: CATRTGALGDQETQYF

j_call: TRBJ2-3
v_call: TRBV7-2
cdr3_length: 17
clone_size: .
d_call: .
cdr3_nt: TGTGCCAGCAGCTTAGTAACTAGCTACGACGGCACAGATACGCAGTATTTT
cdr3_aa: CASSLVTSYDGTDTQYF

j_call: TRBJ1-1
v_call: TRBV13
cdr3_length: 17
clone_size: .
d_call: .
cdr3_nt: TGTGCCAGCAGCTCCCCGGGGAGGTGGGCCGCGAACACTGAAGCTTTCTTT
cdr3_aa: CASSSPGRWAANTEAFF

j_call: TRBJ2-1
v_call: TRBV19
cdr3_length: 14
clone_size: .
d_call: .
cdr3_nt: TGTGCCAGTCGATGGGAGACAGGCGGCGATGAGCAGTTCTTC
cdr3_aa: CASRWETGGDEQFF

j_call: TRBJ2-5
v_call: TRBV4-1
cdr3_length: 16
clone_size: .
d_call: TRBD2
cdr3_nt: TGCGCCAGCAGCCAGTCATCGGGAGGATTGAGTGAGACCCAGTACTTC
cdr3_aa: CASSQSSGGLSETQYF

j_call: TRBJ2-6
v_call: TRBV6-1
cdr3_length: 15
clone_size: few
d_call: .
cdr3_nt: TGTGCCAGCAGTCTAGGAAACTCTGGGGCCAACGTCCTGACTTTC
cdr3_aa: CASSLGNSGANVLTF

j_call: TRBJ2-2
v_call: TRBV6-4
cdr3_length: 15
clone_size: .
d_call: TRBD1
cdr3_nt: TGTGCCAGCAGTTCCGGGACAGGGGACACCGGGGAGCTGTTTTTT
cdr3_aa: CASSSGTGDTGELFF

j_call: TRBJ2-1
v_call: TRBV30
cdr3_length: 13
clone_size: .
d_call: TRBD1
cdr3_nt: TGTGCCTCTTCGACAGGGGAGCGGAATGAGCAGTTCTTC
cdr3_aa: CASSTGERNEQFF

j_call: TRBJ2-1
v_call: TRBV11-3
cdr3_length: 12
clone_size: .
d_call: TRBD2
cdr3_nt: TGTGCCAGCAGCTACGGGAGGAAAGAGCAGTTCTTC
cdr3_aa: CASSYGRKEQFF

j_call: TRBJ2-7
v_call: TRBV7-3
cdr3_length: 16
clone_size: .
d_call: .
cdr3_nt: TGTGCCAGCAGCTTATCCTCCGACTACCCCCTCCACGAGCAGTACTTC
cdr3_aa: CASSLSSDYPLHEQYF

j_call: TRBJ1-1
v_call: TRBV7-9
cdr3_length: 16
clone_size: once
d_call: TRBD1
cdr3_nt: TGTGCCAGCAGCTTCTTCAACCGACAGGGTAACACTGAAGCTTTCTTT
cdr3_aa: CASSFFNRQGNTEAFF

j_call: TRBJ1-1
v_call: TRBV27
cdr3_length: 13
clone_size: .
d_call: .
cdr3_nt: TGTGCCAGCAGTACACCCGGGAACGCTGAAGCTTTCTTT
cdr3_aa: CASSTPGNAEAFF

j_call: TRBJ2-7
v_call: TRBV7-9
cdr3_length: 11
clone_size: .
d_call: .
cdr3_nt: TGTGCCAGCAGCTTTCAATACGAGCAGTACTTC
cdr3_aa: CASSFQYEQYF

j_call: TRBJ2-1
v_call: TRBV5-4
cdr3_length: 15
clone_size: once
d_call: .
cdr3_nt: TGTGCCAGCAGCCCCAATCAGGGATGGGACAATGAGCAGTTCTTC
cdr3_aa: CASSPNQGWDNEQFF

j_call: TRBJ1-1
v_call: TRBV6-5
cdr3_length: 12
clone_size: .
d_call: TRBD1
cdr3_nt: TGTGCCAGCAGTTCCTCACAGGGGGGCGCTTTCTTT
cdr3_aa: CASSSSQGGAFF

j_call: TRBJ2-7
v_call: TRBV2
cdr3_length: 15
clone_size: few
d_call: TRBD2
cdr3_nt: TGTGCCAGCAGTTACCTTAGCGGGAAGGCCTACGAGCAGTACTTC
cdr3_aa: CASSYLSGKAYEQYF

j_call: TRBJ2-1
v_call: TRBV5-8
cdr3_length: 16
clone_size: .
d_call: TRBD2
cdr3_nt: TGTGCCAGCAGCTTGGCGGCTAGCGGGCCCTACAATGAGCAGTTCTTC
cdr3_aa: CASSLAASGPYNEQFF

j_call: TRBJ2-3
v_call: TRBV7-9
cdr3_length: 15
clone_size: .
d_call: .
cdr3_nt: TGTGCCAGCAGCTTAGACTCCGCTAGCACAGATACGCAGTATTTT
cdr3_aa: CASSLDSASTDTQYF

j_call: TRBJ2-1
v_call: TRBV2
cdr3_length: 15
clone_size: .
d_call: TRBD2
cdr3_nt: TGTGCCGGACACAGTAGCGGGAGCTCCTACAATGAGCAGTTCTTC
cdr3_aa: CAGHSSGSSYNEQFF

j_call: TRBJ2-5
v_call: TRBV5-4
cdr3_length: 15
clone_size: .
d_call: .
cdr3_nt: TGTGCCAGCAGCTTGGCTTTTGGGGCTGGGGAGACCCAGTACTTC
cdr3_aa: CASSLAFGAGETQYF

j_call: TRBJ2-1
v_call: TRBV9
cdr3_length: 16
clone_size: .
d_call: TRBD1
cdr3_nt: TGTGCCAGCAGCGTATCCCGGGACAGGGCCTACAATGAGCAGTTCTTC
cdr3_aa: CASSVSRDRAYNEQFF